These 26 T cell receptor beta chains were sequenced from one sample in a study of shared clonotypes between healthy human individuals. The naive CD8 population came from CD45RO-negative cells selected for CCR7, without terminally differentiated effector memory CD45RA+ cells. Sequencing was performed with immunoSEQ multiplex PCR; in TCRdb, only in-frame clones are kept and a portion is missing. The sample yields around 2,000,000 clones, 85% to 95% seen once. Sequencing was carried out using naive CD8+ T cells from PBMCs. The receptors stem from a man between 18 and 35 years old in good health. Some clones in this sample may be carry-over from other donors' samples.

This chain connects TRBV5-5 to TRBJ2-7, with D perhaps assigned TRBD1 or TRBD2 (5 bases each). V was pared by 4 bases and J by 3 bases, with 14 bases between. The CDR3 extends over 14 amino acids. Germline lookup yields CDR1 SGHKS and CDR2 YYEKEE (reference sequence). The CDR3 DNA is TGTGCCAGCAGCCCCGGGACCTTAGTCTACGAGCAGTACTTC. It translates to CASSPGTLVYEQYF.

V is TRBV4-1 and J is TRBJ2-7; possible D gene TRBD2, 5 bases. The CDR3 spans 13 residues. Germline V gene lookup returns CDR1 MGHRA and CDR2 YSYEKL. V was clipped by 4 bases and J by 2 bases, with 9 bases between them. As DNA, the CDR3 is TGCGCCAGCAGCCCCCCGGAGGCCTACGAGCAGTACTTC. It yields the protein CASSPPEAYEQYF.

The rearrangement links TRBV10-2 to TRBJ2-6; a possible D gene is TRBD1 (6 bases). Germline CDR1 and CDR2: WSHSY and SAAADI. V shed 0 bases and J shed 2 bases, with 11 bases lying between them. The CDR3 length is 17 residues. The CDR3 region has the DNA TGCGCCAGCAGTGAGTCGACTTCAGGGGCTGGGGCCAACGTCCTGACTTTC. Translated: CASSESTSGAGANVLTF.

The count of this clone is one. Mismatch with germline at one junction end may stem from a read error. The chain has TRBV7-9 and TRBJ2-7; D is undetermined. Germline V gene data show CDR1 as SEHNR and CDR2 as FQNEAQ (reference sequence). The CDR3 has 13 residues. CDR3 nucleotides: TGTGCCAGCACCTTAGAAAACACCTACGAGCAGTACTTC. Encoded protein: CASTLENTYEQYF.

This clone was picked up one time. V gene TRBV11-2 combines with J gene TRBJ1-4; D is ambiguous. Germline assignment: CDR1 SGHAT and CDR2 FQNNGV. The V and J ends lost 1 base and 8 bases respectively, with 8 bases between them. The CDR3 has 13 residues. The CDR3 region is CASSLGRAEKLFF. DNA for the CDR3: TGTGCCAGCAGCTTAGGGAGGGCCGAAAAACTGTTTTTT.

This rearrangement joins TRBV7-9 to TRBJ2-5, with D perhaps given as TRBD1 or TRBD2 (6 bases each). CDR1 and CDR2 from the germline V gene are SEHNR and FQNEAQ (reference sequence). The CDR3 sequence is 14 residues long. V was trimmed by 4 bases and J by 5 bases, leaving 14 bases between them. In DNA, the CDR3 is TGTGCCAGCAGCTCCGGGGGCCGGGCCGAGACCCAGTACTTC. Translating it yields CASSSGGRAETQYF.

In DNA, the CDR3 is TGTGCCAGCAGCTTAGTGGTCAGGGATACGCAGTATTTT. Translated: CASSLVVRDTQYF. The chain is built from TRBV7-8 and TRBJ2-3; the D is unclear. CDR3 size: 13 residues. V was clipped by 1 base and J by 6 bases, with 8 bases between them. In germline, CDR1 is SGHVS, CDR2 FQNEAQ.

This clone was recorded only once. The rearrangement links TRBV7-9 to TRBJ2-7; D call uncertain. The ends were cut back, 6 bases at V and 5 bases at J, with 11 bases in the middle. This CDR3 has 12 amino acids. Germline V gene sequence: CDR1 SEHNR, CDR2 FQNEAQ (reference sequence). The CDR3 DNA reads TGTGCCAGCAGATCAAAAGCGCACGAGCAGTACTTC. Its translation is CASRSKAHEQYF.

The CDR3 is CASSPLTGHPSYEQYF. Written as DNA, the CDR3 is TGTGCCAGCAGTCCCCTTACGGGCCACCCCTCCTACGAGCAGTACTTC. The V and J genes are TRBV27 and TRBJ2-7; D gene uncertain. This CDR3 contains 16 residues. Germline V gene data show CDR1 as MNHEY and CDR2 as SMNVEV (reference sequence). V lost 5 bases and J lost 0, with 17 bases in between.

This clone has a single count. This chain connects TRBV14 to TRBJ2-4; 9 nucleotides match TRBD1. Trimming at V came to 6 bases and at J to 6 bases, leaving 9 bases not matched to a gene. Germline V gene sequence: CDR1 SGHDN, CDR2 FVKESK. This CDR3 has 15 residues. The DNA of the CDR3 is TGTGCCAGCAGTCAGAGCCGGGACAGGGTAAACATTCAGTACTTC. Amino acids: CASSQSRDRVNIQYF.

V and J are TRBV6-5 and TRBJ2-2; D may be TRBD1 or TRBD2 (5 bases each). The CDR3 extends over 15 amino acids. Per germline, CDR1 MNHEY and CDR2 SVGAGI. V lost 8 bases and J 7 bases, leaving 20 bases between the germline ends. The CDR3 DNA is TGTGCCAGCCGGTATAGGGACGGTGTTAACGGGGAGCTGTTTTTT. Protein product: CASRYRDGVNGELFF.

V gene TRBV10-3 combines with J gene TRBJ2-7; tentative D call: TRBD2 (6 bases). Germline values: CDR1 ENHRY, CDR2 SYGVKD. The CDR3 is 17 amino acids. Trimming cost V 3 bases and J 3 bases, with 21 bases left between them. The CDR3 DNA is TGTGCCATCAGTGAAATGAATTGGAGGGATCGAAGCTACGAGCAGTACTTC. Amino acid sequence: CAISEMNWRDRSYEQYF.

A remark on this clone: The junction differs from germline at one of its ends, possibly a read error. This chain connects TRBV6-5 to TRBJ2-1; perhaps TRBD2 as D (6 bases). The CDR3 is 15 amino acids. From germline, CDR1 is MNHEY and CDR2 SVGAGI. The CDR3 nucleotides read TGTGCCAGCAATTACCGGGACTCCTCTCGCCATGAGCAGTTCTTC. It yields the protein CASNYRDSSRHEQFF.

The chain joins TRBV9 to TRBJ2-3; D gene uncertain. V was trimmed by 3 bases and J by 2 bases, leaving 13 bases between them. The CDR3 totals 15 residues. CDR1 is SGDLS and CDR2 is YYNGEE in the germline V gene. CDR3: CASSESLSTTDTQYF. Here the CDR3 DNA reads TGTGCCAGCAGCGAGTCCCTTTCAACCACAGATACGCAGTATTTT.

The V and J genes are TRBV7-9 and TRBJ2-7; 8 positions match TRBD1. This CDR3 region has 15 residues. Looked up from germline, CDR1 is SEHNR and CDR2 is FQNEAQ (reference sequence). Trimming took 1 base from V and 1 from J; bases not matched to a gene: 3. CDR3: CASSLGQGKSYEQYF. In DNA form, the CDR3 reads TGTGCCAGCAGCTTAGGACAGGGGAAATCCTACGAGCAGTACTTC.

The gene calls are TRBV7-8 and TRBJ2-3; D is undetermined. Trimming took off 3 bases at V and 0 bases at J, with 10 bases between the two ends. Germline CDR1 SGHVS, CDR2 FQNEAQ. This CDR3 comprises 15 residues. The CDR3 nucleotides are TGTGCCAGCAGCTTGGGCCAGCCTAGCACAGATACGCAGTATTTT. This encodes CASSLGQPSTDTQYF.

J is TRBJ1-5 and V is TRBV4-1; no reliable D call. The germline gives CDR1 MGHRA, CDR2 YSYEKL. The CDR3 consists of 14 residues. Trimming stripped 4 bases from V and 6 bases from J, with 13 bases between. CDR3 region: CASSPRREGQPQHF. The CDR3 nucleotides are TGCGCCAGCAGCCCTCGGAGAGAGGGTCAGCCCCAGCATTTT.

J is TRBJ2-1 and V is TRBV10-1; 7 positions match TRBD1. The germline gives CDR1 WNHNN, CDR2 SYGVQD (reference sequence). The CDR3 is made up of 13 amino acids. The V segment lost 4 bases and the J segment 7 bases; nucleotides outside the gene matches: 4. The CDR3: CASSVGTANEQFF. The CDR3 DNA follows: TGCGCCAGCAGTGTCGGGACAGCAAATGAGCAGTTCTTC.

The V call is TRBV10-3, the J call TRBJ2-3, with 13 bases identical to TRBD2. Germline V gene lookup returns CDR1 ENHRY and CDR2 SYGVKD. This CDR3 has 18 residues. J lost 6 bases, V lost 0 bases, and 9 bases had no gene match. The CDR3 loop reads CAISESGTSGTPPDTQYF. The DNA for the CDR3 is TGTGCCATCAGTGAGTCGGGGACTAGCGGGACCCCGCCGGATACGCAGTATTTT.

The chain joins TRBV14 to TRBJ2-1, with TRBD2 matching 7 bases. V was clipped by 1 base and J by 6 bases; unmatched bases: 0. Germline lookup yields CDR1 SGHDN and CDR2 FVKESK. The CDR3 extends over 13 amino acids. The CDR3, as DNA: TGTGCCAGCAGCCAAGCTAGCGGCAATGAGCAGTTCTTC. Translating gives CASSQASGNEQFF.

This chain joins TRBV11-3 and TRBJ2-1; D is tentatively TRBD1 or TRBD2 (5 bases each). The CDR3 is made up of 14 amino acids. V shed 4 bases and J shed 13 bases, with 20 bases lying between them. Germline V gives CDR1 SGHNT, CDR2 YENEEA. The DNA of the CDR3 is TGTGCCAGCAGCTCACATCGGGACCCCATCACCCAGTTCTTC. It translates to CASSSHRDPITQFF. The whole variable domain, remainder taken from reference TRBV11-3 and TRBJ2-1, is EAGVVQSPRYKIIEKKQPVAFWCNPISGHNTLYWYLQNLGQGPELLIRYENEEAVDDSQLPKDRFSAERLKGVDSTLKIQPAELGDSAVYLCASSSHRDPITQFFGPGTRLTVL.

This chain connects TRBV4-3 to TRBJ2-7; 13 positions agree with TRBD2. The V gene's germline CDR1 is LGHNA and CDR2 YSLEER. The V segment lost 0 bases and the J segment 4 bases; nucleotides outside the gene matches: 3. The CDR3 loop spans 16 amino acids. The CDR3 DNA follows: TGCGCCAGCAGCCAAGATCGGACTAGCGGGAGTTACGAGCAGTACTTC. This codes for CASSQDRTSGSYEQYF.

The chain recombines TRBV28 with TRBJ2-1; 10 bases line up with TRBD2. This CDR3 is built from 15 residues. Germline V gene data show CDR1 as MDHEN and CDR2 as SYDVKM. Losses at the gene ends were 3 bases for V and 2 bases for J; bases not matched to a gene: 1. The CDR3 is CASSLSGRAYNEQFF. CDR3 nucleotide sequence: TGTGCCAGCAGTTTGAGCGGGAGGGCCTACAATGAGCAGTTCTTC.

The chain is built from TRBV29-1 and TRBJ2-7; TRBD2 might be the D (5 bases). V shed 7 bases and J shed 6 bases, with 19 bases lying between them. Germline assignment: CDR1 SQVTM and CDR2 ANQGSEA. The CDR3 length is 13 residues. DNA of the CDR3: TGCAGCGCCGAGCCGGGAATGAAGGGCGAGCAGTACTTC. Residues: CSAEPGMKGEQYF.

V is TRBV21-1 and J is TRBJ2-2; TRBD2 is the table's D call, not checked against the DNA. TRBV21-1 is noted as a pseudogene. CDR3 length: 19 amino acids. CDR3 sequence reads: CASSKFTSGSRIEVGELFF. The CDR3 DNA reads TGTGCCAGCAGCAAATTTACTAGCGGGAGTCGAATAGAGGTCGGGGAGCTGTTTTTT.

The rearrangement uses TRBV28 and TRBJ1-2, with D possibly TRBD1 on 6 matching bases. The V gene's germline CDR1 is MDHEN and CDR2 SYDVKM. The CDR3 loop spans 15 amino acids. With 6 bases removed from V and 4 bases from J, the gap between germline ends came to 18 bases. CDR3 residues: CASRASRGSGYGYTF. CDR3 coding DNA: TGTGCCAGCAGAGCTAGTAGGGGGTCGGGCTATGGCTACACCTTC.